These 8 T cell receptor beta chains share one sample of origin, sequenced in a study of Tregs in tolerant kidney transplant recipients. Clones were sequenced by immunoSEQ multiplex PCR, and TCRdb holds only the in-frame ones, with some missing. The data include approximately 49,000 clones; the top ten clones carry 0.75% to 0.95%. The sequenced sample was CD4+ T cells from blood, obtained before the transplant. Receptors were obtained from a human donor who received a combined kidney and bone marrow transplant.

Details on this clone: Coverage ceases 3 residues before the CDR3 finishes, and the germline J gene fills in the end. The J gene is TRBJ2-3, the V gene TRBV2, with 7 bases that match TRBD2. CDR3 length: 15 residues. Unmatched junction bases numbered 8, after V lost 8 bases and J lost 0 bases. Germline V gives CDR1 SNHLY, CDR2 FYNNEI. The covered CDR3 bases are TGTGCCAGCTGGAGCGGGGAGGCTAGCACAGATACG. This translates into CASWSGEASTDT. The whole CDR3 sequence is CASWSGEASTDTQYF.

On this clone itself: The read stops 3 residues short of the end of the CDR3; the missing end is completed from the germline J gene. The chain uses TRBV19 and TRBJ2-2; 10 nucleotides agree with TRBD1. The CDR3 extends over 17 amino acids. Losses at the gene ends were 5 bases for V and 4 bases for J; bases not matched to a gene: 10. CDR1 is LNHDA, CDR2 SQIVND, per germline (reference sequence). CDR3 DNA (partial): TGTGCCAGTAGTGCTTCCGGGACAGGGGTCCCCACCGGGGAG. Protein: CASSASGTGVPTGE. The full CDR3 reads CASSASGTGVPTGELFF.

Notes on this clone: The CDR3 end lies 3 residues beyond the end of the read and is filled in from the germline J gene. This chain joins TRBV29-1 and TRBJ2-2, with unresolved D. Per the germline V gene, CDR1 is SQVTM and CDR2 is ANQGSEA. Trimming left V 4 bases short and J 3 bases short, with 3 bases between. This CDR3 has 11 residues. The part of the CDR3 DNA that was read is TGCAGCGTTGGCGACACCGGGGAG. It encodes CSVGDTGE. The entire CDR3 is CSVGDTGELFF.

Comments on this clone: The missing CDR3 end, 3 residues past where the read stops, is filled in from the germline J gene. The chain employs TRBV4-2 and TRBJ1-5; no clear D. This CDR3 region has 16 residues. V gave up 4 bases and J gave up 8 bases, with 21 bases separating them. Germline CDR1 reads LGHNA; CDR2 reads YNFKEQ. CDR3 in amino acids: CASSRLTTGNWEPQHF. CDR3 bases read: TGTGCCAGCAGCCGACTTACGACGGGGAATTGGGAGCCC.

A note on this clone: The CDR3 goes on 3 residues after the read ends, and that part is filled in from the germline J gene. This rearrangement joins TRBV7-6 to TRBJ2-7; 7 bases agree with TRBD1. V trimming: 5 bases; J trimming: 2 bases; junction bases outside the gene matches: 15. The CDR3 covers 17 residues. The V gene's germline CDR1 is SGHVS and CDR2 FNYEAQ. The chain's CDR3 is CASSPSTVGRGTYEQYF. The sequenced part of the CDR3 DNA is TGTGCCAGCAGCCCATCAACGGTGGGCAGGGGGACCTACGAG.

In regard to this clone: The CDR3 end lies 3 residues beyond the end of the read and is filled in from the germline J gene. V is TRBV18 and J is TRBJ2-7; TRBD1 aligns across 10 bases. The germline CDR1 and CDR2 sequences are KGHSH and LQKENI. Unmatched junction bases numbered 7, after V lost 3 bases and J lost 5 bases. The CDR3 is made up of 15 amino acids. CDR3 DNA (partial): TGTGCCAGCTCACCCCCGGGACAGGGGAACCACGAG. Its protein product is CASSPPGQGNHE. The entire CDR3 protein reads CASSPPGQGNHEQYF.

A note on this clone: The CDR3 end lies 3 residues beyond the end of the read and is filled in from the germline J gene. This chain connects TRBV13 to TRBJ2-3, with TRBD1 identical over 8 bases. The germline CDR1 and CDR2 sequences are PRHDT and FYEKMQ (reference sequence). Trimming at V came to 0 bases and at J to 5 bases, leaving 4 bases not matched to a gene. The CDR3 consists of 15 residues. The CDR3 bases that were read are TGTGCCAGCAGCTTAGGGACAGGGGTCTTAGATACG. As protein: CASSLGTGVLDT. From start to end, the CDR3 is CASSLGTGVLDTQYF.

In regard to this clone: The CDR3 extends 3 residues past the end of the read, so its final part is completed from the germline J gene. This chain links TRBV20-1 with TRBJ2-7, with TRBD2 identical over 8 bases. V gave up 1 base and J gave up 2 bases; unmatched junction bases: 1. Germline-derived CDR1 and CDR2 are DFQATT and SNEGSKA (reference sequence). This CDR3 region has 13 residues. CDR3 bases read: TGCAGTGCTAGAGTAGCGGGGACCTACGAG. It codes for CSARVAGTYE. Given in full, the CDR3 is CSARVAGTYEQYF.